Presented here are 4 T cell receptor beta chains from one specimen sequenced in a study of blood T cell repertoires in COVID-19. Here immunoSEQ multiplex PCR was the method, and the copy in TCRdb shows in-frame clones only, minus some. The table records about 240,000 clones, 85% to 90% of them present only once. Sequencing was performed on PBMCs or T cells enriched from blood (not recorded which). The origin of the receptors is a young woman who had recovered from COVID-19.

This chain joins TRBV7-3 and TRBJ2-1; no clear D. CDR3 size: 13 residues. Germline assignment: CDR1 SGHTA and CDR2 FQGTGA. Trimming took 1 base from V and 3 from J, leaving 4 bases between them. The CDR3 coding sequence is TGTGCCAGCAGCTTAAGCGGCTACAATGAGCAGTTCTTC. Protein: CASSLSGYNEQFF.

The chain joins TRBV13 to TRBJ2-2, with TRBD2 identical over 7 bases. The trim removed 1 base at V and 6 bases at J, leaving 14 bases unmatched. The germline CDR1 and CDR2 sequences are PRHDT and FYEKMQ (reference sequence). The CDR3 spans 18 residues. This CDR3 is CASSLDQRSGKGAGELFF. Here the CDR3 DNA reads TGTGCCAGCAGCTTAGACCAAAGGAGCGGGAAGGGAGCCGGGGAGCTGTTTTTT.

V usage is TRBV28 and J usage is TRBJ2-7, with TRBD2 matching over 10 bases. CDR1 and CDR2 from the germline V gene are MDHEN and SYDVKM. CDR3 length equals 13 residues. V shed 7 bases and J 3 bases; nucleotides not matched to a gene: 3. The CDR3 DNA is TGTGCCAGCACCGGGACTAGCGTCTACGAGCAGTACTTC. Its protein product is CASTGTSVYEQYF.

This chain links TRBV19 with TRBJ1-1; 8 nucleotides match TRBD1. The CDR3 has 16 residues. The germline gives CDR1 LNHDA, CDR2 SQIVND (reference sequence). V shed 0 bases and J 5 bases; nucleotides not matched to a gene: 8. CDR3 nucleotide sequence: TGTGCCAGTAGTATAGATTCGGCAGGGGGCCGGACTGAAGCTTTCTTT. It encodes CASSIDSAGGRTEAFF.